Each of the 14 T cell receptor beta chains below was sequenced from the same sample in a study of T cell repertoires in cytomegalovirus infection. These TCRs are of unknown antigen specificity. From the reads, TCRdb called clonotypes with MiXCR, one entry per CDR3 protein. The sample records roughly 800,000 distinct CDR3 sequences, just under 30% being singletons. The sample was cultured CD8+ T cells from PBMCs, taken from culture after CMV antigen stimulation. The receptors were gathered from a human donor in good health (CMV status not recorded). Some clones in this sample may be carry-over from other donors' samples.

This clonotype has more than one count but fewer than ten. V gene TRBV5-5 combines with J gene TRBJ1-6; the D is unclear. CDR1 SGHKS and CDR2 YYEKEE come from the germline V gene (reference sequence). CDR3 length equals 16 residues. Trimming stripped 1 base from V and 6 bases from J, with 14 bases between. The CDR3: CASSLSAATPNSPLHF. For the CDR3, the DNA is TGTGCCAGCAGCTTGAGTGCTGCTACCCCTAATTCACCCCTCCACTTT.

This chain links TRBV27 with TRBJ1-5; a weak D match, TRBD1 (6 bases). This CDR3 comprises 13 residues. CDR1 is MNHEY, CDR2 SMNVEV, per germline (reference sequence). V was pared by 6 bases and J by 8 bases, with 14 bases between. The CDR3 here is CASSLGGMEPQHF. CDR3 in DNA: TGTGCCAGCAGCCTAGGGGGTATGGAGCCCCAGCATTTT.

This clonotype was detected only a few times. The chain employs TRBV7-9 and TRBJ1-2; D is perhaps TRBD1 (6 bases). Per the germline V gene, CDR1 is SEHNR and CDR2 is FQNEAQ (reference sequence). The CDR3 contains 16 residues. The ends were cut back, 4 bases at V and 4 bases at J, with 19 bases in the middle. CDR3 protein: CASSSEQGGLRYGYTF. CDR3 DNA: TGTGCCAGCAGCTCCGAACAGGGAGGTCTACGCTATGGCTACACCTTC. The full variable domain, in which reference TRBV7-9 and TRBJ1-2 provide the parts outside the CDR3, is DTGVSQNPRHKITKRGQNVTFRCDPISEHNRLYWYRQTLGQGPEFLTYFQNEAQLEKSRLLSDRFSAERPKGSFSTLEIQRTEQGDSAMYLCASSSEQGGLRYGYTFGSGTRLTVV.

The CDR3 spells CASSLDRGKFF. As DNA, the CDR3 is TGTGCCAGCAGCTTGGACAGGGGTAAGTTCTTC. The chain combines TRBV11-2 with TRBJ2-1, with TRBD1 matching 9 bases. Trimming removed 3 bases from V and 14 bases from J; junction bases left unmatched: 2. This CDR3 is built from 11 residues. Germline CDR1 reads SGHAT; CDR2 reads FQNNGV.

The chain carries TRBV20-1 and TRBJ2-1; 8 nucleotides agree with TRBD2. This CDR3 contains 13 residues. Germline lookup yields CDR1 DFQATT and CDR2 SNEGSKA (reference sequence). V was clipped by 5 bases and J by 3 bases; unmatched bases: 3. CDR3 in DNA: TGCAGTGCTCCTGGGACTAGCTACAATGAGCAGTTCTTC. Amino acid sequence: CSAPGTSYNEQFF.

The CDR3 DNA reads as TGTGCCAGCAGCCCCCGCTATAGCGGGCCGAGCACAGATACGCAGTATTTT. This sequence encodes CASSPRYSGPSTDTQYF. The gene calls are TRBV11-2 and TRBJ2-3, with 7 bases identical to TRBD2. Trimming removed 5 bases from V and 0 bases from J; junction bases left unmatched: 11. The CDR3 runs 17 residues. CDR1 and CDR2 from the germline V gene are SGHAT and FQNNGV.

Notes on this clonotype: An end of the junction differs from the germline gene, which may be a read error. The J gene is TRBJ1-2, the V gene TRBV2; unclear D gene. The germline V gene has CDR1 SNHLY and CDR2 FYNNEI. This CDR3 comprises 13 residues. CDR3 loop: CASSGSSNYGDTF. CDR3 coding DNA: TGTGCCAGCAGCGGGAGTTCCAACTATGGCGACACCTTC.

The chain employs TRBV6-2 or TRBV6-3 and TRBJ2-3; a possible D gene is TRBD2 (5 bases). Deletions cut 0 bases from V and 1 base from J, with 14 bases between. Germline CDR1 MNHEY, CDR2 SVGEGT. The length of the CDR3 is 17 residues. As DNA, the CDR3 is TGTGCCAGCAGTTACTCGGAACGGGAAGGCGGCACAGATACGCAGTATTTT. It yields the protein CASSYSEREGGTDTQYF.

The CDR3 coding sequence is TGTGCCAGCAGCTCCTGGGGGGACCAAGAGACCCAGTACTTC. Its translation: CASSSWGDQETQYF. The chain is built from TRBV6-1 and TRBJ2-5; the D gene is possibly TRBD2 (6 bases). Trimming left V 6 bases short and J 0 bases short, with 11 bases between. The CDR3 is 14 residues long. Germline CDR1 is MNHNS and CDR2 is SASEGT.

This clonotype was observed a single time. The J gene is TRBJ2-1, the V gene TRBV7-2, with 8 bases lining up with TRBD2. V lost 7 bases to trimming and J lost 9 bases; unmatched junction nucleotides: 8. The germline CDR1 and CDR2 sequences are SGHTA and FQGNSA. The CDR3 loop spans 13 amino acids. The CDR3 reads CASTPGGAGEQFF. The DNA for the CDR3 is TGTGCCAGCACCCCCGGGGGGGCCGGTGAGCAGTTCTTC. The full variable domain, completed using reference TRBV7-2 and TRBJ2-1, is GAGVSQSPSNKVTEKGKDVELRCDPISGHTALYWYRQSLGQGLEFLIYFQGNSAPDKSGLPSDRFSAERTGGSVSTLTIQRTQQEDSAVYLCASTPGGAGEQFFGPGTRLTVL.

This clonotype came up many times. This rearrangement joins TRBV11-2 to TRBJ2-2, with D perhaps matching TRBD1 (7 bases). Trimming left V 0 bases short and J 2 bases short, with 19 bases between. The germline V gene has CDR1 SGHAT and CDR2 FQNNGV. The CDR3 sequence is 19 residues long. CDR3 protein: CASSLDSFAGTANTGELFF. CDR3 nucleotides: TGTGCCAGCAGCTTAGATTCCTTCGCGGGGACAGCTAACACCGGGGAGCTGTTTTTT.

The CDR3 spells CASEPTMGDEQFF. CDR3 coding DNA: TGTGCCAGCGAACCGACCATGGGCGATGAGCAGTTCTTC. V usage is TRBV7-9 and J usage is TRBJ2-1; D not resolved. Trimming shortened V by 8 bases and J by 8 bases, and 16 bases separated the two germline ends. Germline V lookup: CDR1 SEHNR, CDR2 FQNEAQ (reference sequence). CDR3 size: 13 residues.

The chain carries TRBV12-3 or TRBV12-4 and TRBJ2-7, with TRBD1 as a possible D gene (6 bases). The CDR3 loop spans 14 amino acids. The ends were cut back, 3 bases at V and 5 bases at J, with 14 bases in the middle. The CDR3 loop reads CASSFVGAGDEQYV. CDR3 coding DNA: TGTGCCAGCAGTTTCGTGGGGGCAGGGGACGAGCAGTACGTC.

This clonotype was seen repeatedly, ten times or more. V gene TRBV7-8 combines with J gene TRBJ2-2; D is unresolved. Looked up from germline, CDR1 is SGHVS and CDR2 is FQNEAQ. The length of the CDR3 is 16 residues. V was shortened by 2 bases and J by 5 bases, with 15 bases between the two germline ends. For the CDR3, the DNA is TGTGCCAGCAGCTTACGCCAGGCACCACTGACCGGGGAGCTGTTTTTT. This sequence encodes CASSLRQAPLTGELFF.